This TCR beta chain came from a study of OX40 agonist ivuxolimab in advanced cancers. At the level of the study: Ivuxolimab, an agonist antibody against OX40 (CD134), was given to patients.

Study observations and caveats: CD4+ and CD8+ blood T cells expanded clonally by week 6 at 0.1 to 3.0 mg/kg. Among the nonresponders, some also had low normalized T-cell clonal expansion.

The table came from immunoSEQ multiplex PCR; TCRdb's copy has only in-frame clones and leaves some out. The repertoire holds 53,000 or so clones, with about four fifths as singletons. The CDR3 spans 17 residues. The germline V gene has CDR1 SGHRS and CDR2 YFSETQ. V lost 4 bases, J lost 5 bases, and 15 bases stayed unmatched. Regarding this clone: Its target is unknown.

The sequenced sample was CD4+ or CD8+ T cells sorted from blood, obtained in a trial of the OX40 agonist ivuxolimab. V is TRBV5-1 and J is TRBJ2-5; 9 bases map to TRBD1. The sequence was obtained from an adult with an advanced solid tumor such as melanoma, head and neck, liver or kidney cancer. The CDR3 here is CASSISSGTGNKETQYF. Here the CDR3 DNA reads TGCGCCAGCAGCATATCTTCCGGGACAGGGAATAAGGAGACCCAGTACTTC.